This T cell receptor (beta chain) stems from a study of blood T cell repertoires in COVID-19. Study overall: The origin of the acute and convalescent COVID-19 samples was the United States, Italy and Spain. The analysed material was cDNA or gDNA that came from T cells, B-cell-depleted T cells, or PBMCs.

The protocol was immunoSEQ multiplex PCR, while the TCRdb copy is restricted to in-frame clones and leaves out a portion. The sample lists 150,000 to 200,000 clones; about 85% were seen once. CDR1 and CDR2 from the germline V gene are KGHSH and LQKENI. The CDR3 is 17 amino acids. The junction had 10 bases not matched to a gene; V was cut back by 1 base and J by 7 bases. This TCR was sampled from a man aged 55 to 70 with acute or convalescent COVID-19. The sample taken for sequencing was peripheral blood. This chain uses TRBV18 with TRBJ1-6; 7 bases map to TRBD1. The CDR3 bases are TGTGCCAGCTCACCACAGATGACAGGGAGAGGCAATTCACCCCTCCACTTT. It is translated as CASSPQMTGRGNSPLHF.